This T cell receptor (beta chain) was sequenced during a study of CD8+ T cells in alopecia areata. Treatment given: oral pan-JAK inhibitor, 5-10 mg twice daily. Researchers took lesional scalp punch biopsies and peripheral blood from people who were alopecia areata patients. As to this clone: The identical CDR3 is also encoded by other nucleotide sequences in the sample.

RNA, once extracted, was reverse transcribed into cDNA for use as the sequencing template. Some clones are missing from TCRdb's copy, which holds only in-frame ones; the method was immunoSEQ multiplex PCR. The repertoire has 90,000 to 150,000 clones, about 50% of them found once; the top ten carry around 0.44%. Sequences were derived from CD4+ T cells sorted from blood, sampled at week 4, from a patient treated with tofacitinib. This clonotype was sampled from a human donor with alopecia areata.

The CDR3 reads CASSLAKNIQYF. CDR3 in DNA: TGTGCCAGCAGCTTAGCCAAAAACATTCAGTACTTC. This sequence joins TRBV5-6 and TRBJ2-4; D gene ambiguous. Per the germline V gene, CDR1 is SGHDT and CDR2 is YYEEEE. Trimming pared 2 bases from V and 0 bases from J, leaving 0 bases between. The CDR3 length is 12 residues.